The 23 T cell receptor beta chains given below trace back to one sample, sequenced in a study of a mutant IDH1 vaccine in newly diagnosed glioma. No antigen has been assigned to these receptors. This sample's time point: week 47, end of study. What each vaccine dose contained was 300 ug of mutant IDH1 20-mer peptide, accompanied by topical imiquimod. Assay used: immunoSEQ multiplex PCR; TCRdb lists only in-frame clones, some missing. The sample holds 30,000 to 40,000 clones; about 93% are singletons and the top ten take about 5%. The sample consisted of PBMCs, taken from a glioma patient whose treatment included an IDH1 peptide vaccine. Receptors were obtained from a woman in her 40s with glioma.

The rearrangement uses TRBV5-6 and TRBJ2-2, with D uncertain. This CDR3 contains 17 residues. V lost 2 bases, J lost 3 bases, and 17 bases lay in between. The germline V gene encodes CDR1 SGHDT and CDR2 YYEEEE. The CDR3 spells CASSLSLSEHHTGELFF. CDR3 sequence (DNA): TGTGCCAGCAGCTTATCTCTCTCGGAACATCACACCGGGGAGCTGTTTTTT. The whole variable domain, filled in from reference TRBV5-6 and TRBJ2-2, reads DAGVTQSPTHLIKTRGQQVTLRCSPKSGHDTVSWYQQALGQGPQFIFQYYEEEERQRGNFPDRFSGHQFPNYSSELNVNALLLGDSALYLCASSLSLSEHHTGELFFGEGSRLTVL.

The CDR3, as DNA: TGTGCCAGCAGCCCGGAGGGGCGCTTTGGAAACACCATATATTTT. It specifies CASSPEGRFGNTIYF. This chain connects TRBV7-6 to TRBJ1-3, with D perhaps matching TRBD1 (5 bases). This CDR3 is built from 15 residues. V lost 5 bases to trimming and J lost 3 bases, with 14 bases between them. CDR1 and CDR2 (germline): SGHVS, FNYEAQ.

The V gene is TRBV15, the J gene TRBJ1-4; D ambiguous. The CDR3 is 17 amino acids. V was clipped by 0 bases and J by 3 bases, with 14 bases between them. The germline gives CDR1 LNHNV, CDR2 YYDKDF (reference sequence). This CDR3 reads CATSRDPRTGANEKLFF. The CDR3 coding sequence is TGTGCCACCAGCAGAGATCCGCGGACGGGAGCTAATGAAAAACTGTTTTTT.

The rearrangement joins TRBV10-3 to TRBJ2-1, with TRBD2 matching 7 bases. With V trimmed by 11 bases and J by 4 bases, 14 bases remained unmatched. The CDR3 length is 15 residues. Per germline, CDR1 ENHRY and CDR2 SYGVKD. The CDR3 here is CAVSRLASLYNEQFF. The CDR3 DNA sequence: TGTGCCGTCTCGCGACTAGCTTCCCTTTACAATGAGCAGTTCTTC.

About this clone itself: The same CDR3 also results from other DNA sequences found in this sample. V usage is TRBV29-1 and J usage is TRBJ2-4; D ambiguous. Trimming took 5 bases from V and 3 from J, leaving 11 bases between them. The CDR3 has 13 amino acids. Germline V gives CDR1 SQVTM, CDR2 ANQGSEA. The CDR3 spells CSVQGLGKNIQYF. The CDR3 bases are TGCAGCGTTCAAGGGCTAGGCAAAAACATTCAGTACTTC.

J is TRBJ1-2 and V is TRBV20-1; 7 bases match TRBD1. The germline V gene encodes CDR1 DFQATT and CDR2 SNEGSKA (reference sequence). Trimming at V came to 4 bases and at J to 8 bases, leaving 4 bases not matched to a gene. The CDR3 contains 11 residues. The CDR3 DNA is TGCAGTGCTACCGGGACAGTCGGCTACACCTTC. This encodes CSATGTVGYTF.

This sequence joins TRBV10-3 and TRBJ2-1; no clear D. Trimming cost V 4 bases and J 0 bases, with 10 bases left between them. Germline CDR1 ENHRY, CDR2 SYGVKD. This CDR3 is 15 amino acids long. The DNA for the CDR3 is TGTGCCATCAGTGCAGACAAGAGCTCCTACAATGAGCAGTTCTTC. It specifies CAISADKSSYNEQFF.

The V gene is TRBV5-1, the J gene TRBJ1-2, with a tentative D call TRBD1 (6 bases). The CDR3 consists of 15 residues. V lost 2 bases and J 2 bases, leaving 13 bases between the germline ends. Germline-derived CDR1 and CDR2 are SGHRS and YFSETQ. The CDR3 reads CASSFSGTTNYGYTF. As DNA, the CDR3 is TGCGCCAGCAGCTTTTCCGGGACAACGAACTATGGCTACACCTTC.

This clone is a singleton in its sample. V is TRBV4-1 and J is TRBJ2-5, with 9 bases that match TRBD2. The CDR3 is 15 residues long. The V and J ends lost 0 bases and 4 bases, in that order; junction bases with no gene match: 3. CDR1 is MGHRA and CDR2 is YSYEKL in the germline V gene. The CDR3: CASSQEEGLAETQYF. The CDR3 DNA follows: TGCGCCAGCAGCCAAGAAGAGGGACTAGCAGAGACCCAGTACTTC.

V is TRBV5-1 and J is TRBJ1-1; a possible D gene is TRBD1 (5 bases). Trimming removed 6 bases at V and 4 bases at J, with 10 bases between. Germline loops: CDR1 SGHRS, CDR2 YFSETQ. The CDR3 runs to 12 residues. The DNA of the CDR3 is TGCGCCAGCAAGGACATCAGCACTGAAGCTTTCTTT. It codes for CASKDISTEAFF.

In this sample, this clone is medium-sized. This rearrangement joins TRBV6-1 to TRBJ2-1, with D tentatively TRBD1 (5 bases). From germline, CDR1 is MNHNS and CDR2 SASEGT. The CDR3 is 14 amino acids. V was pared by 3 bases and J by 5 bases, with 11 bases between. CDR3 DNA sequence: TGTGCCAGCAGTGACAGGGTGGAGAACAATGAGCAGTTCTTC. As protein: CASSDRVENNEQFF.

The V call is TRBV19, the J call TRBJ1-2; no clear D gene. V lost 7 bases to trimming and J lost 4 bases, with 19 bases between them. CDR1 is LNHDA and CDR2 is SQIVND in the germline V gene (reference sequence). The CDR3 runs 15 residues. CDR3 nucleotides: TGTGCCAGTACCCTACAAGAGGGAAGGAGCTATGGCTACACCTTC. Amino acid sequence: CASTLQEGRSYGYTF.

The genes are TRBV4-1 and TRBJ2-2, with 8 bases aligning to TRBD2. Germline V gene sequence: CDR1 MGHRA, CDR2 YSYEKL. Trimming cost V 5 bases and J 6 bases; bases outside gene matches: 5. The CDR3 is made up of 14 amino acids. The CDR3 loop reads CASSKRERSGELFF. CDR3 in DNA: TGCGCCAGCAGCAAGCGGGAGCGCTCCGGGGAGCTGTTTTTT.

The rearrangement joins TRBV4-3 to TRBJ1-2; a weak D match, TRBD1 (5 bases). The CDR3 spans 14 residues. Trimming took off 1 base at V and 8 bases at J, with 14 bases between the two ends. Germline lookup yields CDR1 LGHNA and CDR2 YSLEER. The CDR3 bases are TGCGCCAGCAGCCAAGTAGGTCAGGGAGAAGGCTACACCTTC. This translates into CASSQVGQGEGYTF.

Written as DNA, the CDR3 is TGCGCCAGCAGCCAAGTGGACAGGTACGACGGCTACACCTTC. Translation gives CASSQVDRYDGYTF. The chain links TRBV4-1 to TRBJ1-2, with TRBD1 matching over 7 bases. Unmatched junction bases numbered 7, after V lost 1 base and J lost 8 bases. CDR1 is MGHRA and CDR2 is YSYEKL in the germline V gene. CDR3 length: 14 amino acids.

The CDR3 sequence: CASSVGSEQGYKNIQYF. CDR3 DNA sequence: TGTGCCAGCAGTGTGGGAAGTGAACAGGGGTATAAAAACATTCAGTACTTC. J is TRBJ2-4 and V is TRBV5-6; 7 bases are a match to TRBD1. V was pared by 5 bases and J by 4 bases, with 15 bases of the junction left unmatched. The CDR3 totals 17 residues. Germline V lookup: CDR1 SGHDT, CDR2 YYEEEE.

The rearrangement links TRBV10-3 to TRBJ1-1, with D possibly TRBD1 on 6 matching bases. This CDR3 is built from 13 residues. CDR1 is ENHRY, CDR2 SYGVKD, per germline. Between the trimmed V and J ends, which lost 6 bases and 3 bases, there was a span of 11 bases. The CDR3 reads CAISTGLDTEAFF. CDR3 bases: TGTGCCATCAGCACAGGGTTGGACACTGAAGCTTTCTTT.

This rearrangement joins TRBV7-8 to TRBJ1-1, with D unclear. The CDR3 consists of 13 residues. Trimming cost V 0 bases and J 7 bases, with 9 bases left between them. Per germline, CDR1 SGHVS and CDR2 FQNEAQ. Written as DNA, the CDR3 is TGTGCCAGCAGCTTAGCAGGTCGGGGTGAAGCTTTCTTT. Residues: CASSLAGRGEAFF. Full variable domain (remainder filled in from reference TRBV7-8 and TRBJ1-1): GAGVSQSPRYKVAKRGQDVALRCDPISGHVSLFWYQQALGQGPEFLTYFQNEAQLDKSGLPSDRFFAERPEGSVSTLKIQRTQQEDSAVYLCASSLAGRGEAFFGQGTRLTVV.

The gene calls are TRBV27 and TRBJ2-3; D remains ambiguous. This CDR3 is built from 12 residues. The germline V gene encodes CDR1 MNHEY and CDR2 SMNVEV (reference sequence). V was trimmed by 2 bases and J by 6 bases, leaving 6 bases between them. As DNA, the CDR3 is TGTGCCAGCAGTTTAGGTCCGGATACGCAGTATTTT. The encoded protein is CASSLGPDTQYF.

The count of this clone is one. The chain recombines TRBV2 with TRBJ2-5, with 8 bases aligning to TRBD1. The CDR3 has 15 residues. The germline V gene has CDR1 SNHLY and CDR2 FYNNEI. V gave up 6 bases and J gave up 5 bases; unmatched junction bases: 11. CDR3 sequence (DNA): TGTGCCAGCAGGACCGGGACAGGCGTTAGGGAGACCCAGTACTTC. This codes for CASRTGTGVRETQYF.

This clone was picked up one time. The chain combines TRBV30 with TRBJ2-2; the D gene is possibly TRBD2 (6 bases). V was pared by 0 bases and J by 10 bases, with 12 bases between. From germline, CDR1 is GTSNPN and CDR2 SVGIG (reference sequence). This CDR3 has 13 residues. The CDR3 loop reads CAWSVGTLAELFF. The CDR3 DNA reads TGTGCCTGGAGTGTAGGGACTCTGGCGGAGCTGTTTTTT. The whole variable domain, remainder taken from reference TRBV30 and TRBJ2-2, is SQTIHQWPATLVQPVGSPLSLECTVEGTSNPNLYWYRQAAGRGLQLLFYSVGIGQISSEVPQNLSASRPQDRQFILSSKKLLLSDSGFYLCAWSVGTLAELFFGEGSRLTVL.

This chain joins TRBV20-1 and TRBJ2-3, with D hard to call. From germline, CDR1 is DFQATT and CDR2 SNEGSKA (reference sequence). The CDR3 runs to 11 residues. Between the trimmed V and J ends, which lost 6 bases and 4 bases, there was a span of 8 bases. CDR3 nucleotide sequence: TGCAGTGCCCCCACCCCAGATACGCAGTATTTT. Encoded protein: CSAPTPDTQYF.

The rearrangement links TRBV5-1 to TRBJ2-4; 10 nucleotides line up with TRBD2. Germline V gives CDR1 SGHRS, CDR2 YFSETQ. V shed 1 base and J 0 bases; nucleotides not matched to a gene: 4. The CDR3 extends over 17 amino acids. The CDR3 DNA reads TGCGCCAGCAGCTTGAATCGACTAGCGGGAGCCAAAAACATTCAGTACTTC. Translation gives CASSLNRLAGAKNIQYF. The whole variable domain, filled in from reference TRBV5-1 and TRBJ2-4, reads KAGVTQTPRYLIKTRGQQVTLSCSPISGHRSVSWYQQTPGQGLQFLFEYFSETQRNKGNFPGRFSGRQFSNSRSEMNVSTLELGDSALYLCASSLNRLAGAKNIQYFGAGTRLSVL.